This T cell receptor beta chain was retrieved from a study of T cells after yellow fever vaccination. Study findings and constraints: Most primary-vaccination clones recurred post-booster (around 97% CD4, 88% CD8).

5'RACE template switching generated TCR cDNA, adding a universal primer site and UMIs. TCRdb reanalysed the 5' RACE reads using MiXCR and keeps one entry per CDR3 protein. Of just under 600,000 distinct CDR3 sequences listed, about 13% were seen once; the top ten hold about 14%. A few counts support this clonotype. The antigen is not known. This sequence originates from a man younger than 45 who received the YFV17D yellow fever vaccine. The sample consisted of PBMCs, taken on the day of the yellow fever booster vaccination.

This CDR3 is CSARTGGGRYNEQFF. The CDR3 DNA sequence: TGCAGTGCTAGAACAGGGGGCGGAAGGTACAATGAGCAGTTCTTC. The chain joins TRBV20-1 to TRBJ2-1; 9 nucleotides line up with TRBD1. The CDR3 sequence is 15 residues long. Trimming at V came to 2 bases and at J to 4 bases, leaving 6 bases not matched to a gene. Germline V gives CDR1 DFQATT, CDR2 SNEGSKA (reference sequence).